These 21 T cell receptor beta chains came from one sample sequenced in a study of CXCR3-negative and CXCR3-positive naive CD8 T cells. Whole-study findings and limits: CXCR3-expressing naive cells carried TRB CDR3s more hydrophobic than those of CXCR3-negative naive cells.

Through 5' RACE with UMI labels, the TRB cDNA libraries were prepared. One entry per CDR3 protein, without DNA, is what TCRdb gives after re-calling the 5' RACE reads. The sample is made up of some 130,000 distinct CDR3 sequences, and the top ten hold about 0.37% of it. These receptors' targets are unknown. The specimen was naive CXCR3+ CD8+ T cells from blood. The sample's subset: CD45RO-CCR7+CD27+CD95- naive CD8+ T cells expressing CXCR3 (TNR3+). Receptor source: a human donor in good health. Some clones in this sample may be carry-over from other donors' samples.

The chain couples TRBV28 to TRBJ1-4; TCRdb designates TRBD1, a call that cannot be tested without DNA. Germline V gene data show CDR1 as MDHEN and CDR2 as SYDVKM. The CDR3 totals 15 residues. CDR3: CASRAPGSYNEKLFF.

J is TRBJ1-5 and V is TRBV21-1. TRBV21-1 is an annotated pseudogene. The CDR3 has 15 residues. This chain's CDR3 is CASSKGWGFNQPQHF.

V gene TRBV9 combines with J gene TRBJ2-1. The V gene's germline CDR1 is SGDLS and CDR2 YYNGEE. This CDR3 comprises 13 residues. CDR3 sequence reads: CASSVALSFEQFF.

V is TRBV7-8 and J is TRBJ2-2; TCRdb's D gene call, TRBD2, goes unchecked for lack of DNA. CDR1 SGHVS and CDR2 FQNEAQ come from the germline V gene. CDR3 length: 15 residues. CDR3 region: CASPSRQTNTGELFF.

The CDR3: CAWSPGTGVNEQYF. The chain carries TRBV30 and TRBJ2-7; TCRdb proposes TRBD1, but this gene call is untestable without DNA. The germline V gene has CDR1 GTSNPN and CDR2 SVGIG (reference sequence). The CDR3 is 14 amino acids.

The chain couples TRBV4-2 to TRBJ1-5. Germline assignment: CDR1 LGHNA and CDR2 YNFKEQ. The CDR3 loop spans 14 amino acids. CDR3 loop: CASSIGELDQPQHF.

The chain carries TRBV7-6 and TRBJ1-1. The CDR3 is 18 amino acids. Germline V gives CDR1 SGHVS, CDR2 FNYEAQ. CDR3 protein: CASSLFLGPPTVNTEAFF.

CDR3: CASSLLGPAGSGNNEQFF. The chain employs TRBV28 and TRBJ2-1; no DNA is available, so the TRBD2 call from TCRdb remains unchecked. Germline V gene sequence: CDR1 MDHEN, CDR2 SYDVKM. The CDR3 runs 18 residues.

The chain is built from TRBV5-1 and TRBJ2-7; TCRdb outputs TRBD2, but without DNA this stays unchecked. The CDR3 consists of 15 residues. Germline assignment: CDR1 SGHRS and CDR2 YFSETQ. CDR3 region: CASHEGLAGPYKQYF.

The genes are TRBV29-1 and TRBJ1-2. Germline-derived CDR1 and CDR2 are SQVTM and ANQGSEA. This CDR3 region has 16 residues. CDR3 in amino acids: CSVEGRWDGANYGYTF.

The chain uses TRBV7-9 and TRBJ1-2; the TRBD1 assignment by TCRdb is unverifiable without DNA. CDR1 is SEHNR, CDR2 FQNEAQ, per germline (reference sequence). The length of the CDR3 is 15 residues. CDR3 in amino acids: CASVVSGQGRYGYTF.

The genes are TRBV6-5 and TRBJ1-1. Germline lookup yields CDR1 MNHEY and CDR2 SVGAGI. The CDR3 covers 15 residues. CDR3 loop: CASSWTGLKNTEAFF.

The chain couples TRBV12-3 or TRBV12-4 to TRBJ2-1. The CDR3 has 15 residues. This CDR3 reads CASSLEHSPYNEQFF.

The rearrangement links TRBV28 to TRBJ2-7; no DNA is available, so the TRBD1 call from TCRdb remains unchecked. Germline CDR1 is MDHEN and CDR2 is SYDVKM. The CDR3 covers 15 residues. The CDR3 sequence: CASSAGTGIPYEQYF.

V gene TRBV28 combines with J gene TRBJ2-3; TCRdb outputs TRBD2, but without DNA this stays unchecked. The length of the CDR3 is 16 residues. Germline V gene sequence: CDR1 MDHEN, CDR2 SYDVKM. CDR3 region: CASTLGTSGSSDTQYF.

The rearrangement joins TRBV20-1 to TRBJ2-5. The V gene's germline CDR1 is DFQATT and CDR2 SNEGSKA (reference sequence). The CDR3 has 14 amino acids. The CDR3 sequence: CSARVFLAAETQYF.

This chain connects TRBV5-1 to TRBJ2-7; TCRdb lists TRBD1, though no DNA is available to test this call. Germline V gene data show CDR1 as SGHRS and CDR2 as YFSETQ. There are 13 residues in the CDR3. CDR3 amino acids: CASSLYGTDEQYF.

The CDR3 spells CAISESFTSEQYADTQYF. The rearrangement joins TRBV10-3 to TRBJ2-3. Germline V gene data show CDR1 as ENHRY and CDR2 as SYGVKD. The length of the CDR3 is 18 residues.

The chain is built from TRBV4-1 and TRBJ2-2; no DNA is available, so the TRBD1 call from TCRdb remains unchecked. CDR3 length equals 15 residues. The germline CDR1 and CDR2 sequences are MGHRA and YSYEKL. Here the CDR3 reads CASSQGQGGTGELFF.

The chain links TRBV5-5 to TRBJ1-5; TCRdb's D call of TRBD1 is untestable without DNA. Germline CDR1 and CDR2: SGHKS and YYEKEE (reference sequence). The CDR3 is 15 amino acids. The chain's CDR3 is CASSSSWTLGEPQHF.

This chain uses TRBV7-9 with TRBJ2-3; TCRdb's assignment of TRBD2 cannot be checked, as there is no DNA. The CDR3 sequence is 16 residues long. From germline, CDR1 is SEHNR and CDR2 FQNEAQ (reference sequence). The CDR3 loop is CASSSRGAGITDTQYF.